This record looks at one T cell receptor beta chain sequence and its context. This sample was taken from a study of blood T cell repertoires in COVID-19. Across the whole study: The study drew acute and convalescent COVID-19 samples from the United States, Italy and Spain.

Study processing details: From reference gene primer amplification, estimates of nucleated cell counts were derived. Sequenced by immunoSEQ multiplex PCR; TCRdb stores in-frame clones only, minus some. V and J calls and clone size come straight from that table; D and trimming were deduced from the DNA. The data contain 15,000 or so clones, around 88% of them singletons. The clonotype originates from a human donor in a cohort sampled during active COVID-19. Sample: peripheral blood.

For the CDR3, the DNA is TGTGCCTGGACCCATTCGGGGGCCGGGGAGCTGTTTTTT. Its translation is CAWTHSGAGELFF. The chain links TRBV30 to TRBJ2-2, with D perhaps matching TRBD2 (6 bases). Germline CDR1 is GTSNPN and CDR2 is SVGIG (reference sequence). This CDR3 is 13 amino acids long. With 4 bases removed from V and 6 bases from J, the gap between germline ends came to 12 bases.